A selection of T cell receptor beta chains follows, all from one sample in a study of cytomegalovirus exposure and HLA in healthy donors. Repertoires were generated with immunoSEQ multiplex PCR, while TCRdb's copy carries only in-frame clones and drops some. The table shows around 86,000 clones, with roughly 79% occurring only once. The specimen sequenced was PBMCs. Receptors originate from a female donor in good health and CMV-seronegative. CDR3s include the opening cysteine and the closing phenylalanine or tryptophan. The D gene is left open where the match is weak. Size tells how often a clone was seen (once, few, many) or the class of an expanded clone, and some rows leave it out.

d_call clone_size j_call v_call cdr3_nt cdr3_aa
. . TRBJ1-2 TRBV28 TGTGCCAGCAGTTCTAGGCAGGGTGTCGGTTCGGGCTATGGCTACACCTTC CASSSRQGVGSGYGYTF
TRBD2 . TRBJ2-1 TRBV7-2 TGTGCCAGCAGCCCCCGGGAGGGGCCTAACAATGAGCAGTTCTTC CASSPREGPNNEQFF
TRBD1 . TRBJ2-3 TRBV7-2 TGTGCCAGCAGCTTGGACAGGGGAAGAGATACGCAGTATTTT CASSLDRGRDTQYF
TRBD1 . TRBJ1-1 TRBV9 TGTGCCAGCAGCATTGGACAGGGGGCTGACACTGAAGCTTTCTTT CASSIGQGADTEAFF
TRBD2 . TRBJ2-3 TRBV6-1 TGTGCCAGCAGTGAATCTAGCGGGAGTGTTACAGATACGCAGTATTTT CASSESSGSVTDTQYF
TRBD1 . TRBJ1-2 TRBV5-1 TGCGCCAGCAGCTTGAGTTTTGCAGGGGGCGCGGGCCCTTATGGCTACACCTTC CASSLSFAGGAGPYGYTF
TRBD1 once TRBJ1-1 TRBV7-8 TGTGCCAGCAGTTCTACTCTCCCGGGACAGGGGTACACTGAAGCTTTCTTT CASSSTLPGQGYTEAFF
. . TRBJ2-5 TRBV5-1 TGCGCCAGCAGCTTGGGTGGCACCGACAGCCAAGAGACCCAGTACTTC CASSLGGTDSQETQYF
. . TRBJ1-4 TRBV7-9 TGTGCCAGCAGCCCTGGGGGGGGACGCCCAAATGAAAAACTGTTTTTT CASSPGGGRPNEKLFF
. many TRBJ2-7 TRBV6-1 TGTGCCAGCAGTGAAAGTGGTGGGAGCTCCTACGAGCAGTACTTC CASSESGGSSYEQYF
. . TRBJ1-2 TRBV19 TGTGCCAGTAATTTAGCCCCTGATCCCTACTATGGCTACACCTTC CASNLAPDPYYGYTF
. once TRBJ1-5 TRBV23-1 TGCGCCAACCTGGAGGCGGGGGCTTACAATCAGCCCCAGCATTTT CANLEAGAYNQPQHF
. few TRBJ2-2 TRBV7-9 TGTGCCAGCAGCCCAGATCTGAAGGGGGCCGGGGAGCTGTTTTTT CASSPDLKGAGELFF
TRBD1 . TRBJ1-5 TRBV9 TGTGCCCCGTTTTTGGGACGCACAGGGGTCAATCAGCCCCAGCATTTT CAPFLGRTGVNQPQHF
. . TRBJ2-7 TRBV5-6 TGTGCCAGCAGCGAAGGGACACCCGAGCAGTACTTC CASSEGTPEQYF
. few TRBJ2-7 TRBV2 TGTGCCACCGCCCGGGACTTTTCCTACGAGCAGTACTTC CATARDFSYEQYF
. . TRBJ2-7 TRBV10-1 TGCGCCAGCAGTGGACAGGTCTCCTACGAGCAGTACTTC CASSGQVSYEQYF
. . TRBJ1-2 TRBV7-9 TGTGCCAGCAGTCCCACAGGGACCGAGTATGGCTACACCTTC CASSPTGTEYGYTF
TRBD2 few TRBJ2-3 TRBV4-3 TGCGCCAGCAGCCAAACTAGCGCAGATACGCAGTATTTT CASSQTSADTQYF
. few TRBJ1-5 TRBV7-2 TGTGCCAGCAGCCTACGACAGGTTGGCGCTTCGGAGCCCCAGCATTTT CASSLRQVGASEPQHF
. . TRBJ2-7 TRBV5-4 TGTGCCAGCAGCCGGCGGGACGAGCAGTACTTC CASSRRDEQYF
. . TRBJ1-5 TRBV28 TGTGCCAGCAGTAGGCGGGATCAGCCCCAGCATTTT CASSRRDQPQHF
TRBD1 . TRBJ2-3 TRBV6-6 TGTGCCACCAGCTGGACAGGGGGTGCGGATACGCAGTATTTT CATSWTGGADTQYF
. . TRBJ2-1 TRBV11-3 TGTGCCAGCAGCTTAGGCGCGACTGGATCCTCTGACAATGAGCAGTTCTTC CASSLGATGSSDNEQFF
TRBD2 . TRBJ2-3 TRBV2 TGTGCCAGCACGGGAGGTCGTCTCACAGATACGCAGTATTTT CASTGGRLTDTQYF
. . TRBJ1-4 TRBV6-5 TGTGCCAGCAAACAGGGAGTCGCTAATGAAAAACTGTTTTTT CASKQGVANEKLFF
. . TRBJ2-5 TRBV28 TGTGCCAGCAGCCACCTCAGTGGGTGGGGGGATGAGACCCAGTACTTC CASSHLSGWGDETQYF
TRBD2 . TRBJ2-7 TRBV2 TGTGCCAGCAGTAGGACTAGCGGCTCCTACGAGCAGTACTTC CASSRTSGSYEQYF
TRBD2 . TRBJ2-2 TRBV28 TGTGCCAGCAGAAGGACTAGCGGGATTACCGGGGAGCTGTTTTTT CASRRTSGITGELFF
. few TRBJ1-1 TRBV27 TGTGCCAGCAGTTTATCGTGGGGGGATGAAGCTTTCTTT CASSLSWGDEAFF
TRBD1 . TRBJ2-5 TRBV18 TGTGCCAGCTCACCATGGCCAGGGGGAGCGACCCAGTACTTC CASSPWPGGATQYF
TRBD2 . TRBJ2-3 TRBV10-3 TGTGCCATCGGGGGACTAGCGGGGGTGCTAGATACGCAGTATTTT CAIGGLAGVLDTQYF
. few TRBJ1-5 TRBV6-4 TGTGCCAGCAGCTTAGTAGCGGGAAATCAGCCCCAGCATTTT CASSLVAGNQPQHF
TRBD2 . TRBJ2-4 TRBV5-4 TGTGCCAGCAGCCGGGGGGTAGCGGGAGGGGGAAACATTCAGTACTTC CASSRGVAGGGNIQYF
TRBD1 . TRBJ2-5 TRBV13 TGTGCCAGCAGCACCGACAGGGATCAAGAGACCCAGTACTTC CASSTDRDQETQYF
. . TRBJ1-2 TRBV28 TGTGCCAGCACTCTTAACTATGGCTACACCTTC CASTLNYGYTF
TRBD1 . TRBJ2-6 TRBV2 TGTGCCAGCAGCTCGGACAGGGTCGGGGCGGGGGCCAACGTCCTGACTTTC CASSSDRVGAGANVLTF
. . TRBJ1-1 TRBV6-5 TGTGCCAGCAGCCGGACAGTTCAGAACACTGAAGCTTTCTTT CASSRTVQNTEAFF
TRBD1 few TRBJ1-2 TRBV7-9 TGTGCCAGCACCCTGACAGGGGAAGGCTACACCTTC CASTLTGEGYTF
. . TRBJ2-7 TRBV29-1 TGCAGCGTAAAGGACAGCCCCTACGAGCAGTACTTC CSVKDSPYEQYF
. . TRBJ1-4 TRBV5-1 TGCGCCAGCAGCCCCTACCGGGGGGAAAAACTGTTTTTT CASSPYRGEKLFF
TRBD2 . TRBJ2-2 TRBV28 TGTGCCAGCAGTAGCGGGACGAACACCGGGGAGCTGTTTTTT CASSSGTNTGELFF
. . TRBJ1-6 TRBV4-1 TGCGCCAGCAGCCGCCAAGTTGTGACAACAGGGAGCTCCTATAATTCACCCCTCCACTTT CASSRQVVTTGSSYNSPLHF
. . TRBJ2-7 TRBV29-1 TGCAGCATGAGTACCGGTTCGTCGGGGGAGCAGTACTTC CSMSTGSSGEQYF
TRBD2 . TRBJ2-1 TRBV4-3 TGCGCCAGCAGCCAAGAGCCAGCGGGGTTTAGGGATGAGCAGTTCTTC CASSQEPAGFRDEQFF
. . TRBJ1-1 TRBV5-1 TGCGCCAGCAGCTTGGCACGGGTAGAAACTGAAGCTTTCTTT CASSLARVETEAFF
. . TRBJ1-1 TRBV9 TGTGCCAGCAGCGTGACAGGTTACACTGAAGCTTTCTTT CASSVTGYTEAFF
. . TRBJ2-3 TRBV9 TGTGCCAGCAGCCCCCACACAGATACGCAGTATTTT CASSPHTDTQYF
. . TRBJ2-1 TRBV28 TGTGCCAGCAGCACAGGGGGGGGTGTTTTGGAGCAGTTCTTC CASSTGGGVLEQFF
. few TRBJ1-5 TRBV4-1 TGCGCCAGCAGCCAGAGGGAACAGGGTAATCAGCCCCAGCATTTT CASSQREQGNQPQHF
TRBD1 . TRBJ1-2 TRBV9 TGTGCCAGCAGCTCGGGGACAGATGTCTATGGCTACACCTTC CASSSGTDVYGYTF
. . TRBJ1-1 TRBV6-5 TGTGCCAGCAGTTACCAAGGGACAAACACTGAAGCTTTCTTT CASSYQGTNTEAFF
. . TRBJ1-2 TRBV2 TGTGCCAGCAGAGAGGACAGCTATGGCTACACCTTC CASREDSYGYTF
. . TRBJ2-1 TRBV2 TGTGCCAGCAGTTTTACGGACTGGGGAGAGCAGTTCTTC CASSFTDWGEQFF
. . TRBJ1-5 TRBV19 TGTGCCAGTAGTATAGTGGGAGGCAATCAGCCCCAGCATTTT CASSIVGGNQPQHF
. . TRBJ1-1 TRBV4-3 TGCGCCAGCAGCCAAGAGGGGGGGGGCCCAGGGACGGACACTGAAGCTTTCTTT CASSQEGGGPGTDTEAFF